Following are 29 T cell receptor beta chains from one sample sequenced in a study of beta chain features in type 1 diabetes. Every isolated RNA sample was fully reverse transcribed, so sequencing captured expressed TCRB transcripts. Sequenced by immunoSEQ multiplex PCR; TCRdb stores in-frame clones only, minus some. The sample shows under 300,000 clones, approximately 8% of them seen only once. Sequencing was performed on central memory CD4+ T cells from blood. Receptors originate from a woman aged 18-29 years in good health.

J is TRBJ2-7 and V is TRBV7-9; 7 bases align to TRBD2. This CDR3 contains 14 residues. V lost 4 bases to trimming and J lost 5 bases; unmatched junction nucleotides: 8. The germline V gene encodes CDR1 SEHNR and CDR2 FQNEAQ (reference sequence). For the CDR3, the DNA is TGTGCCAGCAGCTCTGGACTAGGCGCAGACGAGCAGTACTTC. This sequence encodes CASSSGLGADEQYF.

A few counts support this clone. The CDR3: CASSLVQGTYGYTF. The CDR3 DNA sequence: TGTGCCAGCAGTTTAGTACAGGGGACCTATGGCTACACCTTC. This sequence joins TRBV27 and TRBJ1-2, with 7 bases identical to TRBD1. The CDR3 has 14 amino acids. Germline lookup yields CDR1 MNHEY and CDR2 SMNVEV (reference sequence). The J segment lost 4 bases and the V segment lost 2 bases, leaving 4 bases of the junction unmatched.

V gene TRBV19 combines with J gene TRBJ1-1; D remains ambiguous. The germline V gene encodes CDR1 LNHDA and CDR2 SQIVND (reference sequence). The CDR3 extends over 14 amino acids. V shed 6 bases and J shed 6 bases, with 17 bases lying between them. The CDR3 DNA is TGTGCCAGTAGGAGATGGAGTTCGGAGTCTGAAGCTTTCTTT. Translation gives CASRRWSSESEAFF.

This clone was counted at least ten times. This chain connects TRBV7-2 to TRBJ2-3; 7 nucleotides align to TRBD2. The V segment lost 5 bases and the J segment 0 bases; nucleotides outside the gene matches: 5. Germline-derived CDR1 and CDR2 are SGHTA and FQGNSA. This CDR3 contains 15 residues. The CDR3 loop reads CASSRDYLSTDTQYF. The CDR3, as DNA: TGTGCCAGCAGCCGGGACTACCTTAGCACAGATACGCAGTATTTT. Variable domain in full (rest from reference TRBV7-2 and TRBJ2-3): GAGVSQSPSNKVTEKGKDVELRCDPISGHTALYWYRQSLGQGLEFLIYFQGNSAPDKSGLPSDRFSAERTGGSVSTLTIQRTQQEDSAVYLCASSRDYLSTDTQYFGPGTRLTVL.

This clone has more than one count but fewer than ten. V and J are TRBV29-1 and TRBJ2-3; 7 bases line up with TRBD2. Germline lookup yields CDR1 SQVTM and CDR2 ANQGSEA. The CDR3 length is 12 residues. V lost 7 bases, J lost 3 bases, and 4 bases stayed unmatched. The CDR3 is CSAGEGTDTQYF. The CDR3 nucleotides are TGCAGCGCCGGGGAGGGAACAGATACGCAGTATTTT.

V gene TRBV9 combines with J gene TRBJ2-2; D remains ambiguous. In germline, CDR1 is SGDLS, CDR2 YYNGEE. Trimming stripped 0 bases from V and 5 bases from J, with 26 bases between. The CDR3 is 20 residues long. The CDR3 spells CASSVAPNHRGSAITGELFF. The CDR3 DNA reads TGTGCCAGCAGCGTAGCCCCCAACCATAGAGGCAGCGCTATTACCGGGGAGCTGTTTTTT.

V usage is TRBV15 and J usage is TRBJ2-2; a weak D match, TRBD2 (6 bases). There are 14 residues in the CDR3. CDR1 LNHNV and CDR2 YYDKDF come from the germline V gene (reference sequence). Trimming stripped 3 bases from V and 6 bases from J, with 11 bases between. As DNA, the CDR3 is TGTGCCACCAGCAGTCGGAGGGCGGCCGGGGAGCTGTTTTTT. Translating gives CATSSRRAAGELFF.

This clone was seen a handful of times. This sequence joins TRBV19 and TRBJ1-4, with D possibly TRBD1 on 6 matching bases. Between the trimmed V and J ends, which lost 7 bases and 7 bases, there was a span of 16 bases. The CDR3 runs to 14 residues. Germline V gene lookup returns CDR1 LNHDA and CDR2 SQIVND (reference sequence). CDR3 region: CASTDQGFGEKLFF. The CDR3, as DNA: TGTGCCAGTACCGATCAGGGGTTCGGTGAAAAACTGTTTTTT.

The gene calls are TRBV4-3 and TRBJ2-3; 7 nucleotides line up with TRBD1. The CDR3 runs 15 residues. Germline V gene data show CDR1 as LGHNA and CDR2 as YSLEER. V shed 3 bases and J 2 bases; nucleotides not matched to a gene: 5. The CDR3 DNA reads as TGCGCCAGCAGCCAGTTCGACAGGGTCACAGATACGCAGTATTTT. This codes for CASSQFDRVTDTQYF.

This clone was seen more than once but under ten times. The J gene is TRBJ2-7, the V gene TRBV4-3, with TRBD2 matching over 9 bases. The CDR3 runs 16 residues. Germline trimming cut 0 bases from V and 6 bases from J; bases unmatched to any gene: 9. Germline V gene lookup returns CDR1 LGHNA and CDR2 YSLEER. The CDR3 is CASSQDYAGGPVEQYF. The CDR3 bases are TGCGCCAGCAGCCAAGATTATGCGGGAGGGCCGGTCGAGCAGTACTTC.

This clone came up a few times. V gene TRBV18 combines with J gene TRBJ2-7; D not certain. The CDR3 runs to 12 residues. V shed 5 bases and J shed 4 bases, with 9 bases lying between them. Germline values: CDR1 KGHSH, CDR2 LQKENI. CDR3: CASSEIGYEQYF. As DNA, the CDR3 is TGTGCCAGCTCAGAGATAGGTTACGAGCAGTACTTC. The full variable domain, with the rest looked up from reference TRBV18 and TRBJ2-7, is NAGVMQNPRHLVRRRGQEARLRCSPMKGHSHVYWYRQLPEEGLKFMVYLQKENIIDESGMPKERFSAEFPKEGPSILRIQQVVRGDSAAYFCASSEIGYEQYFGPGTRLTVT.

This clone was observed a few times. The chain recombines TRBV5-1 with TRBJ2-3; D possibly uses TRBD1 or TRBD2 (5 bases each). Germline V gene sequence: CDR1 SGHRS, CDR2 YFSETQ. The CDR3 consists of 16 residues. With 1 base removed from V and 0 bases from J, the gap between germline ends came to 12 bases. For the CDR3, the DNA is TGCGCCAGCAGCTTGCGGGGACCCACTAGCACAGATACGCAGTATTTT. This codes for CASSLRGPTSTDTQYF.

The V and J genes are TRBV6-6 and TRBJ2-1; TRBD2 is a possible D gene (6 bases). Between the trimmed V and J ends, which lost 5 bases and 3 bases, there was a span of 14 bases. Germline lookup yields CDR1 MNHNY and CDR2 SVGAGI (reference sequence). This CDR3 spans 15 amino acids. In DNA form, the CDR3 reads TGTGCCAGCAGTCGACTAGTTGCCAACTACAATGAGCAGTTCTTC. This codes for CASSRLVANYNEQFF.

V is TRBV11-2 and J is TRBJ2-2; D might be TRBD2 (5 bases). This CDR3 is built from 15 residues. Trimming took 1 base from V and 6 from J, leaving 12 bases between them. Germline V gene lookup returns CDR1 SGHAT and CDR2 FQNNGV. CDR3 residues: CASSLVTARAGELFF. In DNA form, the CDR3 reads TGTGCCAGCAGCTTAGTCACGGCGAGGGCCGGGGAGCTGTTTTTT.

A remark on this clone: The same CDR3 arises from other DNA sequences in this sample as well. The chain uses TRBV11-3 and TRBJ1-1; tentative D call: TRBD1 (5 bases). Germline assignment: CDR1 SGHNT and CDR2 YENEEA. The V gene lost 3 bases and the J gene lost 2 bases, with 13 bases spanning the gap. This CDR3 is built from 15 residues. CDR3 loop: CASSLGQGENTEAFF. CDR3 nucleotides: TGTGCCAGCAGCTTGGGGCAGGGTGAAAACACTGAAGCTTTCTTT.

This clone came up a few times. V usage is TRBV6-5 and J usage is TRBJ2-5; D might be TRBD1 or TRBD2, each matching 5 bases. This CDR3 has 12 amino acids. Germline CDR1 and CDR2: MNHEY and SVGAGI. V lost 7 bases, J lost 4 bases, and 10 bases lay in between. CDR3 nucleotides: TGTGCCAGCAACAAGGGACCAGAGACCCAGTACTTC. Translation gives CASNKGPETQYF.

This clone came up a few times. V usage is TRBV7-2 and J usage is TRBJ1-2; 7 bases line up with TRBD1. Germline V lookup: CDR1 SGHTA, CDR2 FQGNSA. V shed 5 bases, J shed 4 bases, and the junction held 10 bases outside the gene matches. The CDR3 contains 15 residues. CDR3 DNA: TGTGCCAGCAGCCCCCATGGACAGGCCTTCTATGGCTACACCTTC. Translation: CASSPHGQAFYGYTF.

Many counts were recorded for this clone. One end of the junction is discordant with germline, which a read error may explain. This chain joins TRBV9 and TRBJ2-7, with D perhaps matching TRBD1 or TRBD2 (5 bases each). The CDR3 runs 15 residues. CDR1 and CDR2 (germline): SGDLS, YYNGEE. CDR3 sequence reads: CASRVPGTGTYEQYF. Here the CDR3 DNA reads TGTGCCAGCCGCGTCCCGGGGACGGGTACCTACGAGCAGTACTTC.

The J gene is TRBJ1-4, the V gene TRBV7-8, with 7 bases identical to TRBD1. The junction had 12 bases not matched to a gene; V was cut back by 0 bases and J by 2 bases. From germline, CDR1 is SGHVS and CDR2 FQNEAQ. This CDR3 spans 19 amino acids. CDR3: CASSLAPLPSRGTNEKLFF. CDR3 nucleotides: TGTGCCAGCAGCTTAGCCCCGCTACCTAGCAGGGGGACTAATGAAAAACTGTTTTTT.

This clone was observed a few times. The CDR3 is CASSVAASGRTDTQYF. CDR3 in DNA: TGTGCCAGCAGCGTAGCTGCTAGCGGTAGGACAGATACGCAGTATTTT. This chain links TRBV9 with TRBJ2-3; 7 bases fit TRBD2. CDR3 length: 16 amino acids. V gave up 0 bases and J gave up 3 bases; unmatched junction bases: 7. CDR1 is SGDLS and CDR2 is YYNGEE in the germline V gene. The full variable domain, with the rest looked up from reference TRBV9 and TRBJ2-3, is DSGVTQTPKHLITATGQRVTLRCSPRSGDLSVYWYQQSLDQGLQFLIQYYNGEERAKGNILERFSAQQFPDLHSELNLSSLELGDSALYFCASSVAASGRTDTQYFGPGTRLTVL.

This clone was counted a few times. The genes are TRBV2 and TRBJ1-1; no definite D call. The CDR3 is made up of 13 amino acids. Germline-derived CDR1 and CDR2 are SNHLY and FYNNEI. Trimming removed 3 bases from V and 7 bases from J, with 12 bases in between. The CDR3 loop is CASSDRRVLEAFF. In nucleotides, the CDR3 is TGTGCCAGCAGTGATAGACGAGTACTTGAAGCTTTCTTT. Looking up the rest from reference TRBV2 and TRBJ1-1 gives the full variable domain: EPEVTQTPSHQVTQMGQEVILRCVPISNHLYFYWYRQILGQKVEFLVSFYNNEISEKSEIFDDQFSVERPDGSNFTLKIRSTKLEDSAMYFCASSDRRVLEAFFGQGTRLTVV.

In nucleotides, the CDR3 is TGTGCCAGCAGCCCCACTAGCGGGGGTCTAGATACGCAGTATTTT. Its translation is CASSPTSGGLDTQYF. V is TRBV7-2 and J is TRBJ2-3, with TRBD2 matching over 11 bases. The CDR3 consists of 15 residues. Germline CDR1 SGHTA, CDR2 FQGNSA. Trimming at V came to 5 bases and at J to 5 bases, leaving 6 bases not matched to a gene.

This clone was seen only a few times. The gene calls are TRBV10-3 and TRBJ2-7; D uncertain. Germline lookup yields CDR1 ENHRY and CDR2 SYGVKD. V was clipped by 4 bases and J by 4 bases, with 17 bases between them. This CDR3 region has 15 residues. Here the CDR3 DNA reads TGTGCCATCAGTGCGCGTGACCCCGGCCGATACGAGCAGTACTTC. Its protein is CAISARDPGRYEQYF.

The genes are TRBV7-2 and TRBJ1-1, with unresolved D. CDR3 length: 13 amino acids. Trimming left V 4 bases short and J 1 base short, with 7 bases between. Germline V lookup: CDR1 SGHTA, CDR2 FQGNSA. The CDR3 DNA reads TGTGCCAGCAGCTCTAATTGGAACACTGAAGCTTTCTTT. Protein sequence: CASSSNWNTEAFF.

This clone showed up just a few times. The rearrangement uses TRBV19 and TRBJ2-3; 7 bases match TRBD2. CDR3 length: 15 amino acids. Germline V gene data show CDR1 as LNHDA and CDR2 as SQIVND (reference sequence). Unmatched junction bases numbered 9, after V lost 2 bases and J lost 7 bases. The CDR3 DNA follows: TGTGCCAGTAGTATATCGAGACTAGCTGGAAATACGCAGTATTTT. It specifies CASSISRLAGNTQYF.

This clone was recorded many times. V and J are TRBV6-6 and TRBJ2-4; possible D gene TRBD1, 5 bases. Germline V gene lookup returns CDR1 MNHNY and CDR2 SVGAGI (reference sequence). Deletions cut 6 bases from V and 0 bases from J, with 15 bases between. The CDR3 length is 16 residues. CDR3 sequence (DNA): TGTGCCAGCAGGGGGCAGTTTTCCCTAGCCAAAAACATTCAGTACTTC. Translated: CASRGQFSLAKNIQYF.

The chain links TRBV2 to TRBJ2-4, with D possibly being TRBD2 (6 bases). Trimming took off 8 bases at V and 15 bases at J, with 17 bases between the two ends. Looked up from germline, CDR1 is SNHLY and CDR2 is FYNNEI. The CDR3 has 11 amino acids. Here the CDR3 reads CASVYARELYF. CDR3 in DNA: TGTGCCAGCGTGTACGCTCGGGAGTTGTACTTC.

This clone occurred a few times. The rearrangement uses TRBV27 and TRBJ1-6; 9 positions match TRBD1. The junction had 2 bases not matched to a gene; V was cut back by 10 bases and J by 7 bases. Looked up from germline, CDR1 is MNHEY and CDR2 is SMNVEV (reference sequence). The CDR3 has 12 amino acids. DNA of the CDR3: TGTGCCACCGGACAGGGGAATTCACCCCTCCACTTT. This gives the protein CATGQGNSPLHF.

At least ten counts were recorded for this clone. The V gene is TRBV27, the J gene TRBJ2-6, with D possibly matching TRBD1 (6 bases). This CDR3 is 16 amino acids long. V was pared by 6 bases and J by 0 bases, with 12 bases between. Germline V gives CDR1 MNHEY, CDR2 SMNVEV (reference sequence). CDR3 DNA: TGTGCCAGCAGGCCACAGGGAAACTCTGGGGCCAACGTCCTGACTTTC. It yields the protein CASRPQGNSGANVLTF.